This T cell receptor (beta chain) is drawn from a study of shared clonotypes between healthy human individuals (dated by TCRdb to 2020 to 2022). Study-level background: The cohort included three men and a couple of women between 18 and 49 years of age. For each donor, CD4 naive and CD4 memory were each run on three plates, CD8 naive on two plates, and CD8 memory on one plate. Blood TCR repertoires of five healthy adults were deeply sequenced to estimate repertoire size and the extent of clonotype sharing between individuals. Libraries were prepared and TCR repertoires were sequenced by different laboratories using diverse techniques, in order to increase sequencing depth and limit assay-specific biases. Per donor, leukapheresis produced somewhere between about 0.9 and 9 billion PBMCs.

Results and caveats for the whole study, not just this receptor: Higher generation probabilities were observed for clonotypes shared by all four sorted-subset donors than for non-shared clonotypes. Across four donors, 5% to 6% of naive CD4, approximately 4% of naive CD8, around 2.1% of memory CD4, and approximately 0.4% of memory CD8 clonotypes were shared. Incomplete sequencing was indicated by rarefaction of sorted-subset datasets, despite the large sequencing depth. Pairwise subsampling led to the expectation that sequencing depth would affect the degree of clonotype sharing among donors. The small number of donors limited the genetic and exposure-history diversity represented. Sampling was limited to blood, and TCR repertoires in tissue likely differ from TCR repertoires in blood. Naive subsets generally had larger estimated clonotype richness than memory subsets did.

Points on this clone: The specificity of this receptor is unknown. No base quality information exists; no much larger clone differs at one position.

At the junction V is shortened by 7 bases and J by 7 bases; bases outside the gene matches: 4. The CDR3 runs 12 residues from the cysteine to the phenylalanine. Of all the DNA, just the CDR3 is kept, 36 bases in frame from base 1. According to the germline V gene, CDR1 reads SNHLY and CDR2 reads FYNNEI. TCR CDR3 regions were amplified from genomic DNA by multiplex PCR using the deep immunoSEQ assay. Genomic DNA extracted from each cell subset was distributed evenly over all wells of several immunoSEQ 96-well plates, and each plate served as one replicate. For sorted subsets, approximately 190 ng genomic DNA, equal to some 30,000 T cell genomes, was loaded into each replicate PCR. The purified libraries were quantified using a Qubit 3.0 fluorometer, sized with a Bioanalyzer 2100, and then quantified again using the KAPA Library Quantification kit. Every immunoSEQ 96-well plate was sequenced on a dedicated single-read 150-cycle Illumina NextSeq 550 flow cell. On the authors' methods: Because only junctional sequences without quality scores were contained in the immunoSEQ output, filtering matching that applied to full-length reads could not be performed. To assign V/J genes and CDR3, sequences were annotated against IMGT germline references using PyIR, a Python wrapper for IgBLAST v1.9. Reads were filtered out if the reads had weak V/J assignments (E-value above 1e-6), no CDR3, stop codons, out-of-frame junctions, or ambiguous translated residues. V3J clonotypes were defined as sequences sharing the same inferred V gene, J gene, and CDR3 amino acid sequence. To compute the percentage overlap between repertoires, the number of shared unique clonotypes was divided by the size of the smaller repertoire. Richness of each repertoire was evaluated using RTK rarefaction, the Chao1 estimator, and Recon v2.1 estimates of unobserved clonotypes. OLGA was used to compute generation probabilities for all TCRbeta clonotypes that the gDNA method yielded from four donors. The clones in this table, taken by TCRdb from immuneACCESS, are in-frame only. Not every clone is retained; where verified, under half of the shortfall comes from an unresolved V gene, and the cause of the rest is unknown. The DNA was the basis for D and trimming; V, J and clone size are from that table. The sample has about 2.5 million clones on record, 80% to 95% of them singletons. Jointly, the top ten make up approximately 0.39% of the sample.

Healthy HIV-negative adults with no recently reported acute infections or vaccinations were included as donors. All donors were Caucasian adults living in Nashville, Tennessee, USA. Magnetic negative selection was used to enrich CD4+ T cells, after which naive cells were positively selected on CD45RA and the negative fraction became the memory subset. Blood was obtained by leukapheresis, after which PBMCs were separated by Ficoll-Histopaque density gradient centrifugation and cryopreserved in liquid nitrogen vapor phase. Analytical flow cytometry was used to check the purity and quantity of each magnetically sorted T cell population. Genomic DNA was isolated from every sorted fraction and measured by UV absorbance on a Nanodrop 2000c.

This sequence was found in a young man in good health. Some clones in this sample may be carry-over from other donors' samples. Recombination connected TRBV2 to TRBJ1-2; 9 bases in the middle match TRBD1. Sequenced input: naive CD4+ T cells from PBMCs. Taken with the paper, the label for cell subset or site translates to: CD45RA+ positively selected. This receptor carries the CDR3 CASMTGGGGYTF. In nucleotide form, the sequence is TGTGCCAGCATGACAGGGGGAGGTGGCTACACCTTC.